This entry features one TCR beta chain sequence. No antigen is known for it. These data come from a study of siplizumab effects on memory and regulatory T cells. Study outcomes and limitations: Siplizumab produced a significant reduction in alloreactive sequences that were traceable to unstimulated CD4+ memory cells. About 80-97% of proliferating CD4+ or CD8+ clones had no assignable naive or memory phenotype.

The method was immunoSEQ multiplex PCR; TCRdb's version includes in-frame clones alone and lacks a portion of them. The sample lists some 100,000 clones; roughly nine tenths were seen once. The sequence was collected from a human donor in good health. Sequenced: Tregs sorted from blood.

In DNA form, the CDR3 reads TGTGCCACCAGCAGAGATCGTGGAGGGGTGCCAGATACGCAGTATTTT. This codes for CATSRDRGGVPDTQYF. The V call is TRBV15, the J call TRBJ2-3, with D possibly matching TRBD2 (6 bases). Trimming removed 0 bases at V and 4 bases at J, with 14 bases between. Germline-derived CDR1 and CDR2 are LNHNV and YYDKDF (reference sequence). The CDR3 runs to 16 residues.